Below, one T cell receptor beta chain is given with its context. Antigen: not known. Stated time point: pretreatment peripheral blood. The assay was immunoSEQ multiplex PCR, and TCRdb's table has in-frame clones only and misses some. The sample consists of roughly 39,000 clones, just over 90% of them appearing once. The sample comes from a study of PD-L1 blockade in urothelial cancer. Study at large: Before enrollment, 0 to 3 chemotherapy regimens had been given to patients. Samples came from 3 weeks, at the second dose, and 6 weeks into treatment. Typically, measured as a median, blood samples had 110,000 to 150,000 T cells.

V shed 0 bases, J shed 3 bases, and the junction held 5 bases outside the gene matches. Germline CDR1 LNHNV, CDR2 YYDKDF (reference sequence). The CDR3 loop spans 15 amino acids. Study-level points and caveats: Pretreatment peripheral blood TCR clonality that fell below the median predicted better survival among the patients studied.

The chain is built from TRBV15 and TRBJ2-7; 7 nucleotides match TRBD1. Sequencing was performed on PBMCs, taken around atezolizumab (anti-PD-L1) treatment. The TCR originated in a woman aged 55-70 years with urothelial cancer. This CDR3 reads CATSRDLGQDYEQYF. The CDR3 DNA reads TGTGCCACCAGCAGAGATCTAGGACAGGACTACGAGCAGTACTTC. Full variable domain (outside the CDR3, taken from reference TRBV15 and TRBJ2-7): DAMVIQNPRYQVTQFGKPVTLSCSQTLNHNVMYWYQQKSSQAPKLLFHYYDKDFNNEADTPDNFQSRRPNTSFCFLDIRSPGLGDTAMYLCATSRDLGQDYEQYFGPGTRLTVT.